Each of the 30 T cell receptor beta chains below was sequenced from the same sample in a study of T cell responses to AZD1222 COVID-19 vaccine. Using immunoSEQ multiplex PCR, the repertoire was profiled, and TCRdb retains in-frame clones only, with some absent. Of 100,000 to 120,000 clones listed, roughly nine tenths are singletons. This sample comprised peripheral blood, obtained on day 0 of AZD1222 vaccination. Source of these receptors: an adult in good health.

This clone was picked up one time. The chain uses TRBV5-8 and TRBJ2-1, with 7 bases identical to TRBD2. CDR1 is SGHTS, CDR2 YDEGEE, per germline. V trimming: 4 bases; J trimming: 1 base; junction bases outside the gene matches: 5. The CDR3 loop spans 15 amino acids. CDR3 DNA sequence: TGTGCCAGCAGCCTGCGGGGAGGGTCCTACAATGAGCAGTTCTTC. It encodes CASSLRGGSYNEQFF. The variable domain in full, with the rest retrieved from reference TRBV5-8 and TRBJ2-1, is EAGVTQSPTHLIKTRGQQATLRCSPISGHTSVYWYQQALGLGLQFLLWYDEGEERNRGNFPPRFSGRQFPNYSSELNVNALELEDSALYLCASSLRGGSYNEQFFGPGTRLTVL.

With regard to this clone: Relative to the germline gene, one junction end is altered; a read error may explain this. The chain is built from TRBV27 and TRBJ1-5; TRBD1 is a possible D gene (5 bases). The CDR3 sequence is 14 residues long. Germline V gene sequence: CDR1 MNHEY, CDR2 SMNVEV (reference sequence). DNA of the CDR3: TGTGCCCGCAGTCCTGGGGGGTGGGGGGGGCCCCAGCATTTT. Protein: CARSPGGWGGPQHF.

The V call is TRBV27, the J call TRBJ2-3; weak D call: TRBD1 (6 bases). V was cut by 6 bases and J by 1 base, with 11 bases left in between. The CDR3 is 14 residues long. Per the germline V gene, CDR1 is MNHEY and CDR2 is SMNVEV (reference sequence). CDR3 sequence: CASRRTVGTDTQYF. CDR3 sequence (DNA): TGTGCCAGCAGACGGACAGTTGGCACAGATACGCAGTATTTT.

The V call is TRBV6-5, the J call TRBJ1-2, with 7 nucleotides matching TRBD1. CDR3 length: 12 amino acids. The V gene's germline CDR1 is MNHEY and CDR2 SVGAGI. V was clipped by 6 bases and J by 8 bases; unmatched bases: 6. As DNA, the CDR3 is TGTGCCAGCAGCCTCACAGGGGAGGGCTACACCTTC. Translation gives CASSLTGEGYTF.

The rearrangement joins TRBV6-2 or TRBV6-3 to TRBJ1-2; weak D call: TRBD1 (5 bases). Trimming shortened V by 2 bases and J by 0 bases, and 10 bases separated the two germline ends. This CDR3 is built from 15 residues. Germline V gene sequence: CDR1 MNHEY, CDR2 SVGEGT. In nucleotides, the CDR3 is TGTGCCAGCAGTTACCCCTCGACAGCTAACTATGGCTACACCTTC. Its protein product is CASSYPSTANYGYTF.

The CDR3 is CAYSQGYEQYF. In nucleotides, the CDR3 is TGTGCCTACTCACAGGGCTACGAGCAGTACTTC. V is TRBV30 and J is TRBJ2-7; possible D gene TRBD1, 6 bases. The length of the CDR3 is 11 residues. The V end was cut by 7 bases, the J end by 3 bases, with 10 bases between. The germline V gene encodes CDR1 GTSNPN and CDR2 SVGIG (reference sequence).

The CDR3, as DNA: TGTGCCAGCAGTTTCGGGGGGCGAGAGACCCAGTACTTC. Its protein product is CASSFGGRETQYF. The rearrangement uses TRBV28 and TRBJ2-5; tentatively, D is TRBD2 (7 bases). Germline V CDR1 and CDR2: MDHEN, SYDVKM. The germline V and J ends were trimmed by 3 bases and 4 bases, with 9 bases remaining between them. The CDR3 has 13 residues. Looking up the rest from reference TRBV28 and TRBJ2-5 gives the full variable domain: DVKVTQSSRYLVKRTGEKVFLECVQDMDHENMFWYRQDPGLGLRLIYFSYDVKMKEKGDIPEGYSVSREKKERFSLILESASTNQTSMYLCASSFGGRETQYFGPGTRLLVL.

The V gene is TRBV5-1, the J gene TRBJ2-1; 13 nucleotides line up with TRBD2. The V gene end was trimmed by 3 bases and the J gene end by 11 bases; junction bases not matched to a gene: 11. CDR3 size: 16 residues. In germline, CDR1 is SGHRS, CDR2 YFSETQ. CDR3 amino acids: CASSYPGTSGTEKQFF. The CDR3 DNA sequence: TGCGCCAGCAGCTACCCAGGGACTAGCGGGACCGAGAAGCAGTTCTTC.

The gene calls are TRBV28 and TRBJ1-3; 7 bases fit TRBD1. J was trimmed by 0 bases and V by 4 bases; bases with no gene match: 9. CDR3 length equals 17 residues. CDR1 MDHEN and CDR2 SYDVKM come from the germline V gene. The CDR3, as DNA: TGTGCCAGCAGTTCGGCCGCAGGGGGGCTCTCTGGAAACACCATATATTTT. This codes for CASSSAAGGLSGNTIYF.

The chain carries TRBV9 and TRBJ2-1; TRBD1 matches 9 bases. With V trimmed by 4 bases and J by 7 bases, 15 bases remained unmatched. The germline gives CDR1 SGDLS, CDR2 YYNGEE. This CDR3 is built from 17 residues. The CDR3 spells CASSHQEGQGVYNEQFF. DNA for the CDR3: TGTGCCAGCAGCCATCAGGAGGGACAGGGTGTTTATAATGAGCAGTTCTTC.

This clone was found a few times. The J gene is TRBJ1-1, the V gene TRBV27; D remains ambiguous. Germline loops: CDR1 MNHEY, CDR2 SMNVEV (reference sequence). The CDR3 runs to 13 residues. Trimming removed 8 bases from V and 5 bases from J, with 15 bases in between. Here the CDR3 DNA reads TGTGCCAGCGGGCTCGGATCGGGGACTGAAGCTTTCTTT. It specifies CASGLGSGTEAFF.

This sequence joins TRBV7-6 and TRBJ2-2; the match to TRBD2 covers 13 bases. Germline V gene sequence: CDR1 SGHVS, CDR2 FNYEAQ. The CDR3 loop spans 18 amino acids. V shed 5 bases, J shed 3 bases, and the junction held 9 bases outside the gene matches. The CDR3 here is CASSGRTSGSFDTGELFF. The DNA for the CDR3 is TGTGCCAGCAGCGGACGGACTAGCGGGAGTTTTGACACCGGGGAGCTGTTTTTT.

The genes are TRBV19 and TRBJ2-5; D gene unclear. CDR1 and CDR2 (germline): LNHDA, SQIVND (reference sequence). V was cut by 3 bases and J by 4 bases, with 12 bases left in between. There are 14 residues in the CDR3. The CDR3 loop reads CASSIGPSTETQYF. CDR3 bases: TGTGCCAGTAGTATTGGGCCTAGTACAGAGACCCAGTACTTC.

The genes are TRBV6-5 and TRBJ1-3; no firm D call. The V gene lost 8 bases and the J gene lost 4 bases, with 9 bases spanning the gap. This CDR3 has 12 amino acids. Per the germline V gene, CDR1 is MNHEY and CDR2 is SVGAGI. The CDR3 DNA reads as TGTGCCAGCCACTCCTCGGGAAACACCATATATTTT. It is translated as CASHSSGNTIYF.

The chain employs TRBV28 and TRBJ1-5; D gene uncertain. The CDR3 consists of 14 residues. Germline lookup yields CDR1 MDHEN and CDR2 SYDVKM. V was shortened by 6 bases and J by 7 bases, with 16 bases between the two germline ends. CDR3 sequence: CASRIGSSNQPQHF. CDR3 in DNA: TGTGCCAGCAGAATTGGCAGCTCTAACCAGCCCCAGCATTTT.

The rearrangement uses TRBV28 and TRBJ1-5; D gene uncertain. Germline loops: CDR1 MDHEN, CDR2 SYDVKM. The length of the CDR3 is 12 residues. The V end lost 5 bases, the J end lost 4 bases, and 6 bases lay between the germline ends. The CDR3 DNA reads TGTGCCAGCAGTGCCGGAAATCAGCCCCAGCATTTT. Its translation: CASSAGNQPQHF.

The J gene is TRBJ1-6, the V gene TRBV3-1 (or the pseudogene TRBV3-2); D unclear. The germline V gene encodes CDR1 LGHDT and CDR2 YNNKEL (reference sequence). The CDR3 is 15 amino acids. Trimming shortened V by 2 bases and J by 6 bases, and 11 bases separated the two germline ends. This chain's CDR3 is CASSQSRGRNSPLHF. DNA of the CDR3: TGTGCCAGCAGCCAATCGCGAGGGCGTAATTCACCCCTCCACTTT.

The rearrangement links TRBV6-6 to TRBJ1-2; D may be TRBD1 (6 bases). V was pared by 7 bases and J by 6 bases, with 21 bases between. Germline values: CDR1 MNHNY, CDR2 SVGAGI (reference sequence). The CDR3 covers 15 residues. The CDR3 bases are TGTGCCAGCATGGACAGTATATCGATAATGGATGGCTACACCTTC. Its translation is CASMDSISIMDGYTF.

The chain recombines TRBV28 with TRBJ2-7; 11 nucleotides match TRBD2. The CDR3 extends over 16 amino acids. Germline trimming cut 4 bases from V and 5 bases from J; bases unmatched to any gene: 10. CDR1 and CDR2 (germline): MDHEN, SYDVKM. CDR3 sequence reads: CASSSYSGRAYDEQYF. CDR3 DNA sequence: TGTGCCAGCAGTTCGTATAGCGGGAGGGCCTACGACGAGCAGTACTTC.

Details on this clone: Germline and junction disagree at one end, which may indicate a read error. The CDR3 is CASSLEWTSGDPPTVMDF. The CDR3 region has the DNA TGCGCCAGCAGCTTGGAATGGACTAGCGGGGATCCACCGACGGTGATGGACTTC. The chain couples TRBV5-1 to TRBJ2-7; 12 bases are shared with TRBD2. CDR1 and CDR2 (germline): SGHRS, YFSETQ. The CDR3 is 18 amino acids.

CDR3 in DNA: TGCGCCAGCAGCTCGGGGCCATCGGACACCATATATTTT. Residues: CASSSGPSDTIYF. This chain joins TRBV5-1 and TRBJ1-3, with D perhaps TRBD1 (5 bases). Germline lookup yields CDR1 SGHRS and CDR2 YFSETQ. The CDR3 is 13 amino acids. V was cut by 3 bases and J by 8 bases, with 12 bases left in between.

CDR3 sequence (DNA): TGTGCCAGCAGCCAGAATGGGGCAGGGGACTCACCCCTCCACTTT. Protein sequence: CASSQNGAGDSPLHF. The V call is TRBV3-1 (or the pseudogene TRBV3-2), the J call TRBJ1-6, with a weak D call TRBD1 (6 bases). The CDR3 sequence is 15 residues long. The germline CDR1 and CDR2 sequences are LGHDT and YNNKEL (reference sequence). Trimming took off 3 bases at V and 10 bases at J, with 16 bases between the two ends.

As DNA, the CDR3 is TGTGCCACCGGGGGCTGGGAGAACACCGGGGAGCTGTTTTTT. Translation gives CATGGWENTGELFF. This rearrangement joins TRBV6-5 to TRBJ2-2, with D possibly called TRBD1 or TRBD2 (6 bases each). The V end lost 10 bases, the J end lost 1 base, and 13 bases lay between the germline ends. Germline values: CDR1 MNHEY, CDR2 SVGAGI. This CDR3 has 14 residues.

J is TRBJ2-7 and V is TRBV5-6; 7 nucleotides line up with TRBD1. Germline CDR1 SGHDT, CDR2 YYEEEE. V dropped 1 base and J dropped 2; count of bases not matched to a gene: 3. The CDR3 extends over 14 amino acids. CDR3 region: CASSLLGQTYEQYF. In DNA form, the CDR3 reads TGTGCCAGCAGCTTGCTGGGACAGACCTACGAGCAGTACTTC.

This chain uses TRBV27 with TRBJ2-7; 7 bases are shared with TRBD2. In germline, CDR1 is MNHEY, CDR2 SMNVEV (reference sequence). J gave up 3 bases and V 4 bases, and 6 bases lay outside the gene matches. This CDR3 is 14 amino acids long. CDR3: CASSSRDYLYEQYF. The CDR3 region has the DNA TGTGCCAGCAGTTCCCGGGACTATCTCTACGAGCAGTACTTC.

This chain uses TRBV28 with TRBJ1-2, with D perhaps matching TRBD1 (5 bases). Germline CDR1 is MDHEN and CDR2 is SYDVKM. The CDR3 is 15 amino acids. Trimming cost V 6 bases and J 6 bases, with 20 bases left between them. The CDR3 nucleotides are TGTGCCAGCAGCCAACTGGCCCCGGCAGGGAATGGCTACACCTTC. Residues: CASSQLAPAGNGYTF.

V usage is TRBV5-5 and J usage is TRBJ1-3; 10 nucleotides match TRBD1. The J segment lost 6 bases and the V segment lost 1 base, leaving 4 bases of the junction unmatched. Germline V gives CDR1 SGHKS, CDR2 YYEKEE (reference sequence). The CDR3 length is 15 residues. The CDR3 sequence is CASSLSGQGQNTIYF. CDR3 bases: TGTGCCAGCAGCTTGTCGGGACAGGGGCAAAACACCATATATTTT.

The chain carries TRBV5-1 and TRBJ2-5; TRBD2 matches at 7 bases. Trimming removed 0 bases from V and 2 bases from J; junction bases left unmatched: 10. The CDR3 extends over 17 amino acids. CDR1 is SGHRS, CDR2 YFSETQ, per germline. The CDR3 coding sequence is TGCGCCAGCAGCTTGGCCGAGGCGGGAGTGGAACAAGAGACCCAGTACTTC. Residues: CASSLAEAGVEQETQYF. The whole variable domain, remainder taken from reference TRBV5-1 and TRBJ2-5, is KAGVTQTPRYLIKTRGQQVTLSCSPISGHRSVSWYQQTPGQGLQFLFEYFSETQRNKGNFPGRFSGRQFSNSRSEMNVSTLELGDSALYLCASSLAEAGVEQETQYFGPGTRLLVL.

The CDR3 nucleotides are TGTGCCAGCTCACCGAAAGGGGACTTTGAAGCTTTCTTT. This sequence encodes CASSPKGDFEAFF. The chain uses TRBV18 and TRBJ1-1, with a tentative D call TRBD1 (5 bases). With 3 bases removed from V and 7 bases from J, the gap between germline ends came to 12 bases. The germline gives CDR1 KGHSH, CDR2 LQKENI. This CDR3 contains 13 residues.

The chain recombines TRBV9 with TRBJ2-7, with 12 positions matching TRBD1. The CDR3 has 18 residues. CDR1 is SGDLS, CDR2 YYNGEE, per germline. V dropped 1 base and J dropped 6; count of bases not matched to a gene: 14. The CDR3 here is CASSVRPAPGQGASEQYF. DNA for the CDR3: TGTGCCAGCAGCGTACGCCCGGCTCCGGGACAGGGGGCTAGCGAGCAGTACTTC.